The T cell receptor (beta chain) under discussion was sequenced for a study of T cell repertoires in cytomegalovirus infection. Study-level background: Epitope selection comprised recently identified HLA-C-restricted CMV epitopes and well-studied HLA-B-restricted CMV epitopes. An indication of both CMV infection and matching HLA type came from public TCR beta signatures.

Findings of the study overall: CMV-specific TCR beta clonotypes restricted by HLA-C dominated the ex vivo response. Summed frequency of public TCR beta families distinguished CMV carriers with the relevant HLA.

Concerning this clonotype itself: Antigen unknown.

Germline CDR1 reads WSHSY; CDR2 reads SAAADI. V was pared by 11 bases and J by 2 bases, with 6 bases of the junction left unmatched. CDR3 length equals 13 residues. Each CDR3 protein is one row after TCRdb ran MiXCR on the reads. The profile shows nearly 700,000 distinct CDR3 sequences, 33% of them singletons. This material consisted of cultured PBMCs, taken from culture after CMV antigen stimulation. The chain joins TRBV10-2 to TRBJ2-5; 9 bases align to TRBD2. This sequence was found in a human donor in good health (CMV status not recorded). Some clones in this sample may be carry-over from other donors' samples. CDR3 DNA: TGCGCCGCAGGGACTAGCACGCAAGAGACCCAGTACTTC. Translated: CAAGTSTQETQYF.